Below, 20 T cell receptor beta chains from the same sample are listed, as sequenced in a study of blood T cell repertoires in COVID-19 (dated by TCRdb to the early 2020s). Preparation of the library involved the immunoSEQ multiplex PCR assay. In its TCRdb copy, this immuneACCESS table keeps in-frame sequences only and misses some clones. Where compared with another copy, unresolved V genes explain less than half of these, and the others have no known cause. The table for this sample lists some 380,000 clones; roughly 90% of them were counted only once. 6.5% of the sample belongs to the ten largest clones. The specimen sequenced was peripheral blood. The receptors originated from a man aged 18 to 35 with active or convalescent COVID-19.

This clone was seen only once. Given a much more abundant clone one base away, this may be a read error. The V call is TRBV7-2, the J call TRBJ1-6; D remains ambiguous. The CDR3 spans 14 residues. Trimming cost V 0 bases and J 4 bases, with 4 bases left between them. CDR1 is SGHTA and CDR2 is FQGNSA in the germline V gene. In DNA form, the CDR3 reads TGTGCCAGCAGCTTAGCACAGTATAATTCACCCCTCCACTTT. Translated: CASSLAQYNSPLHF.

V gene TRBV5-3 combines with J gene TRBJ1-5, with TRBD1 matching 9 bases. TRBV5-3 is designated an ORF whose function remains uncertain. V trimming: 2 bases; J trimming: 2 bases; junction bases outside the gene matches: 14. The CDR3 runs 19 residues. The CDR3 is CARSLCPRDRVRRNQPQHF. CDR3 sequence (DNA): TGTGCCAGAAGCTTATGCCCCCGGGACAGGGTACGTCGCAATCAGCCCCAGCATTTT.

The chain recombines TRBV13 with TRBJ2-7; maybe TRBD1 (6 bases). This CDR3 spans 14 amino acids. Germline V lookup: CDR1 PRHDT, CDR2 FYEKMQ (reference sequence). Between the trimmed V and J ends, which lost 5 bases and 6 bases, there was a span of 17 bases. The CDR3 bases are TGTGCCAGCAGCGGGCGACAGGAATCTGGCGAGCAGTACTTC. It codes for CASSGRQESGEQYF.

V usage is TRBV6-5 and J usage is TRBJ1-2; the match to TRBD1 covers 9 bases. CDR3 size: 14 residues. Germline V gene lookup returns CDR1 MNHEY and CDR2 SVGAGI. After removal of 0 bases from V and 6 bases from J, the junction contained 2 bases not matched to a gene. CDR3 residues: CASSYSRTGDGYTF. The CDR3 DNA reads TGTGCCAGCAGTTACTCGAGGACAGGGGATGGCTACACCTTC.

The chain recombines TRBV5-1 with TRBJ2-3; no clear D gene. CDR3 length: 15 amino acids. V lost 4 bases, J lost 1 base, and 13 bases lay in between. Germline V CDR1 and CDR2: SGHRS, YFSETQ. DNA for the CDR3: TGCGCCAGCAGCGCGAGAGGTCTGGGCACAGATACGCAGTATTTT. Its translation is CASSARGLGTDTQYF.

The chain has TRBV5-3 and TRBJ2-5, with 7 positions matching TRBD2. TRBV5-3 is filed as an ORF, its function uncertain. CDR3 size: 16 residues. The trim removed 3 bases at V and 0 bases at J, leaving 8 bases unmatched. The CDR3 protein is CARSSSAGLYQETQYF. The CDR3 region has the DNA TGTGCCAGAAGCTCGTCAGCGGGACTGTACCAAGAGACCCAGTACTTC.

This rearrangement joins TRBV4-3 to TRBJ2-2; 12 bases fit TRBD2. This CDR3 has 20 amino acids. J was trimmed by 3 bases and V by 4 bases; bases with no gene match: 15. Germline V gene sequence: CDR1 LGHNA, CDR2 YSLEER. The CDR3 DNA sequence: TGCGCCAGCAGCCCCCAGGTGGCTAGCGGGAGGGCCAAGGACACCGGGGAGCTGTTTTTT. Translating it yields CASSPQVASGRAKDTGELFF.

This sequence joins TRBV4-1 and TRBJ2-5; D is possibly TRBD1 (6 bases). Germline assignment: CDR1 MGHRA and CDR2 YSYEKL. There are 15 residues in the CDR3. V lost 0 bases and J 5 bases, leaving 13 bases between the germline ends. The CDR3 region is CASSQDRGSWETQYF. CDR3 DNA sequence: TGCGCCAGCAGCCAAGATAGGGGGTCATGGGAGACCCAGTACTTC.

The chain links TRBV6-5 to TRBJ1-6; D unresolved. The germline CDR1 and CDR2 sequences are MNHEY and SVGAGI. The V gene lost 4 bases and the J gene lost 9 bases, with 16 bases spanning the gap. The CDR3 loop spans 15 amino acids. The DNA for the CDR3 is TGTGCCAGCAGTTCACGGAGGGTTCTCGCTTCACCCCTCCACTTT. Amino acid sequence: CASSSRRVLASPLHF.

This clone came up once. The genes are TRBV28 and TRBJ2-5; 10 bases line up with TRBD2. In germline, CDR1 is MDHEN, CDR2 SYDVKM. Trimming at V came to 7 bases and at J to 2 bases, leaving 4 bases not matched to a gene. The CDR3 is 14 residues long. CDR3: CASKGLASQETQYF. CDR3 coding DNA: TGTGCCAGCAAGGGACTAGCGAGTCAAGAGACCCAGTACTTC. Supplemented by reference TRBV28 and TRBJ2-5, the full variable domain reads DVKVTQSSRYLVKRTGEKVFLECVQDMDHENMFWYRQDPGLGLRLIYFSYDVKMKEKGDIPEGYSVSREKKERFSLILESASTNQTSMYLCASKGLASQETQYFGPGTRLLVL.

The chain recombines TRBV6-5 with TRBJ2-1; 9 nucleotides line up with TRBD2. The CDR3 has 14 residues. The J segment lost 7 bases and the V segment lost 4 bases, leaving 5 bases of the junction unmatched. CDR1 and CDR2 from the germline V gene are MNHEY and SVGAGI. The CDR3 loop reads CASSSAGGLNEQFF. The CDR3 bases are TGTGCCAGCAGTTCGGCGGGGGGGCTTAATGAGCAGTTCTTC.

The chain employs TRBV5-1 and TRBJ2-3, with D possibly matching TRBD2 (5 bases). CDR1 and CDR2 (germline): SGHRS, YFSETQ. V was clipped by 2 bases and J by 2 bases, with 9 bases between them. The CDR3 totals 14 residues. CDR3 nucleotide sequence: TGCGCCAGCAGCTTCAAGGACTTCACAGATACGCAGTATTTT. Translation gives CASSFKDFTDTQYF.

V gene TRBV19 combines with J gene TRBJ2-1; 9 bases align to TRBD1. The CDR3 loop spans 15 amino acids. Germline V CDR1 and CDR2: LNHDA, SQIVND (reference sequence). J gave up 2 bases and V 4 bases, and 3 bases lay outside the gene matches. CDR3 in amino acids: CASSTTGGAYNEQFF. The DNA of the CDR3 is TGTGCCAGTAGTACTACAGGGGGCGCCTACAATGAGCAGTTCTTC.

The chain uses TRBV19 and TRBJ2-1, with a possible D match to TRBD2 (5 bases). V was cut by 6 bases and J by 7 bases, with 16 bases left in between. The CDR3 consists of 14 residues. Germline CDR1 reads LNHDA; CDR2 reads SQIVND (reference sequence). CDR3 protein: CASSSGLGSNEQFF. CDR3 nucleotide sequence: TGTGCCAGTAGCTCGGGGTTGGGAAGTAATGAGCAGTTCTTC.

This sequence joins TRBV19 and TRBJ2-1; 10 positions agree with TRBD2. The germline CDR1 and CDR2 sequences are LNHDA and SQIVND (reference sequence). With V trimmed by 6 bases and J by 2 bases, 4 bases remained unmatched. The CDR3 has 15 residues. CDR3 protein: CASRVAGGAYNEQFF. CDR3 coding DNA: TGTGCCAGTAGGGTAGCGGGAGGCGCCTACAATGAGCAGTTCTTC. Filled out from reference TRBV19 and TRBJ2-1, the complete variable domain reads DGGITQSPKYLFRKEGQNVTLSCEQNLNHDAMYWYRQDPGQGLRLIYYSQIVNDFQKGDIAEGYSVSREKKESFPLTVTSAQKNPTAFYLCASRVAGGAYNEQFFGPGTRLTVL.

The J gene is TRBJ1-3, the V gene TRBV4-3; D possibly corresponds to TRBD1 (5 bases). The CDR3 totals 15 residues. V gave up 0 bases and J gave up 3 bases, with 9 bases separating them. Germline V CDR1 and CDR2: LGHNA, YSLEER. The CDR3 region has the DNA TGCGCCAGCAGCCAAGATGGCAGGGTTGGAAACACCATATATTTT. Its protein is CASSQDGRVGNTIYF.

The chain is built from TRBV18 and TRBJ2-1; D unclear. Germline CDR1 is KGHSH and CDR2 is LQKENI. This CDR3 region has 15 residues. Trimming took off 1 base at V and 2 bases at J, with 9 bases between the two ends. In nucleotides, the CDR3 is TGTGCCAGCTCACCACTTCCGGAGACCTACAATGAGCAGTTCTTC. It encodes CASSPLPETYNEQFF.

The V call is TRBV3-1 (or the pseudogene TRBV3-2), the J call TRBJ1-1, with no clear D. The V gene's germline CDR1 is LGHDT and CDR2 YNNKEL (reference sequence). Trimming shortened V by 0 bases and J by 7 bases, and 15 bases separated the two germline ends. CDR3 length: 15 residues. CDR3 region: CASSQELLAGVEAFF. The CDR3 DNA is TGTGCCAGCAGCCAAGAATTGTTGGCAGGTGTTGAAGCTTTCTTT.

CDR3 DNA sequence: TGTGCCAGCAGTGACCGGGACAGGTCCTATAATTACAATGAGCAGTTCTTC. Translation: CASSDRDRSYNYNEQFF. The rearrangement links TRBV25-1 to TRBJ2-1, with 8 bases fitting TRBD1. Germline-derived CDR1 and CDR2 are MGHDK and SYGVNS. The V and J ends lost 3 bases and 4 bases, in that order; junction bases with no gene match: 11. This CDR3 contains 17 residues. Full variable domain (missing parts from reference TRBV25-1 and TRBJ2-1): EADIYQTPRYLVIGTGKKITLECSQTMGHDKMYWYQQDPGMELHLIHYSYGVNSTEKGDLSSESTVSRIRTEHFPLTLESARPSHTSQYLCASSDRDRSYNYNEQFFGPGTRLTVL.

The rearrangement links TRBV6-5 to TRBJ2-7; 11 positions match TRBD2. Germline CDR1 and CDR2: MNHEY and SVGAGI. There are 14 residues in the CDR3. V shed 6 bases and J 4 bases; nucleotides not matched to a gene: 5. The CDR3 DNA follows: TGTGCCAGCAGGCCCGGGACTAGCGGTTACGAGCAGTACTTC. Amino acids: CASRPGTSGYEQYF.